The entry that follows covers one TCR beta chain sequence. Its cognate antigen has yet to be identified. Base quality data are lacking; no much larger clone is found one base away. The library was generated by multiplex PCR. Sequenced using an Illumina HiSeq 4000. iRepertoire HTBI primers and Arm-PCR amplification of CDR3 regions were used to construct TCR beta libraries. Before sequencing, the PCR products went through gel purification. The study's processing was this. A total of 62 TRBV and some 13 TRBJ segments were identified across samples and were used for gene usage analysis of CDR3 amino acid clonotypes. Filtered high-quality paired reads were merged into contigs using COPE and FqMerger. BLAST was used to align contigs to the IMGT TRBV, TRBD and TRBJ reference genes, and CDR3 was defined following IMGT. Any clonotype with a frequency above 0.1% was classified as a highly expanded clone. Shannon entropy served as the measure of repertoire diversity, while the Gini coefficient captured V-J evenness. Public clonotypes were defined as clonotypes shared by more than one individual. TCRdb took the public reads, trimmed them with fastp at Q25, ran MiXCR for clone calling and kept in-frame beta chains. Every entry covers one CDR3 protein and lists the most common genes and DNA from its rows. V and J calls and clone size were set by TCRdb, not the authors. The sample includes hundreds of thousands of distinct CDR3 sequences, with less than 25% observed a single time. The leading ten clones occupy over 7.5% of the sample.

Reading the germline V gene gives CDR1 MNHNS and CDR2 SASEGT. From the cysteine through the phenylalanine, the CDR3 covers 13 amino acids. Of the read, only the CDR3 DNA is kept; its 39 bases are in frame from base 1. Between the V and J ends, shortened by 6 bases and 3 bases respectively, the junction contains 8 bases. This record belongs to a study of regulatory T cells in long-lasting Graves disease (dated by TCRdb to the early 2020s). Background for the entire study: Persistent Graves' disease was defined as antithyroid drug treatment for over 5 years with persistently positive TSH receptor autoantibodies. Peripheral blood TCR sequencing and RNA sequencing compared persistent Graves' disease patients with newly diagnosed Graves' disease patients. The study was conducted in China and was registered as a clinical trial. TCR sequencing covered roughly 13 persistent and some 20 newly diagnosed Graves' disease patients, 33 samples in total. On average, persistent Graves' disease patients in the clinical cohort had been on antithyroid drugs for around ten years.

Reading the label with the study, this specimen's time point is: persistent/refractory GD, antithyroid drugs over 5 years with positive TRAb. For both TCR sequencing and RNA sequencing, RNA was extracted from PBMCs using TRIzol. The diagnosis of Graves' disease followed American Thyroid Association guidelines. Patients for the study were recruited at an endocrinology department in Xi'an, China. Each patient gave about 10 milliliters of peripheral blood, collected in an EDTA anticoagulant tube. Ficoll Paque Plus density gradient separation was used to isolate PBMCs, and no further T cell sorting was performed. An Agilent 2100 Bioanalyzer and agarose gel were used to check RNA quality, and a NanoDrop 2000 was used to measure RNA concentration. What the study reported, not specific to this receptor: A larger number of public clonotypes was shared among persistent patients (2,741) than among newly diagnosed patients (around 970). Sequencing and analysis were limited to the TCR beta chain. Because the primary lesion, thyroid tissue, could not be accessed, the study looked at peripheral blood alone. Lower TCR Shannon entropy and fewer highly expanded clones were observed in persistent Graves' disease patients than in newly diagnosed patients, which suggested clonal expansion. Preferential use of TRBV28, TRBJ1-2 and TRBJ2-5 was observed in persistent disease, whereas TRBV20-1 and TRBJ2-1 were favored in newly diagnosed disease. The authors acknowledged the small sample size as a limitation that may reduce accuracy.

The receptor comes from a female donor with Graves disease. Sequences were derived from peripheral blood mononuclear cells (PBMCs), sampled when the disease was refractory, from a patient treated with antithyroid drugs. The sequence links TRBV6-1 to TRBJ2-2; no confident D gene assignment can be made. DNA sequence: TGTGCCAGCAGCCTCAAATACACCGGGGAGCTGTTTTTT. Protein translation: CASSLKYTGELFF.